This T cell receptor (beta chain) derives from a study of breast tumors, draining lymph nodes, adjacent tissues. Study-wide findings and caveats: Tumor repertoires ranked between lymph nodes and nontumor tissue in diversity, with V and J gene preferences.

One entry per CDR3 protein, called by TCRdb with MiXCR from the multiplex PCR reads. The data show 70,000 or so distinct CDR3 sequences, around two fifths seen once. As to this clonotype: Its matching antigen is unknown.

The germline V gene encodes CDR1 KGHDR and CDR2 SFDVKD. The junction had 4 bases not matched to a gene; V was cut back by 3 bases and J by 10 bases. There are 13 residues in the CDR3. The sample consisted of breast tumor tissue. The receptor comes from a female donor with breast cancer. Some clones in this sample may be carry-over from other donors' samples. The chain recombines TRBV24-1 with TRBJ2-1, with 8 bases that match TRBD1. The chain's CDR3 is CATSDRTGLEQFF. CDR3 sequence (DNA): TGTGCCACCAGTGATCGGACAGGGTTGGAGCAGTTCTTC.